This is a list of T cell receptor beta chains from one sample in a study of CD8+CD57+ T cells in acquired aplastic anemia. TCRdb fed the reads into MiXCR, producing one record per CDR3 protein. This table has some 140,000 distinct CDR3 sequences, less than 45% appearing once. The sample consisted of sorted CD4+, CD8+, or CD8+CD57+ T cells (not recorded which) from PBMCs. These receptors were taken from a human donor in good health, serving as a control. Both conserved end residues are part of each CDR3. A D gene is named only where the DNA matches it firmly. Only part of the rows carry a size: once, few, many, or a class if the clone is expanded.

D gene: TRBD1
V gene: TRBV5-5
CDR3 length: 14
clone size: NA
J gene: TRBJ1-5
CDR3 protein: CASSQATGNQPQHF
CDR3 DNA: TGTGCCAGCAGCCAAGCGACAGGGAATCAGCCCCAGCATTTT

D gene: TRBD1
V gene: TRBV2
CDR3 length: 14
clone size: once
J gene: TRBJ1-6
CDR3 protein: CASRWGDRGTPLHF
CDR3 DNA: TGTGCCAGCAGGTGGGGGGACAGGGGGACACCCCTCCACTTT

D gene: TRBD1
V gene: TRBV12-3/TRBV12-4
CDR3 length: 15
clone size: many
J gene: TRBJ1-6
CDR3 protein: CASSLLGQGNSPLHF
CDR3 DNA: TGTGCCAGCAGTTTATTGGGACAGGGGAATTCACCCCTCCACTTT

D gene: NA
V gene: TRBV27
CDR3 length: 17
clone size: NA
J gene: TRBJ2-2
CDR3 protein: CASSPGLGIANTGELFF
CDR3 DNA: TGTGCCAGCAGTCCCGGCCTAGGGATCGCGAACACCGGGGAGCTGTTTTTT

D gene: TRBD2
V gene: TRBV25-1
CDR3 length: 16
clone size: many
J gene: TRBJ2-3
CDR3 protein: CASSEFGGAGTDTQYF
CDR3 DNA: TGTGCCAGCAGTGAATTCGGGGGGGCAGGGACAGATACGCAGTATTTT

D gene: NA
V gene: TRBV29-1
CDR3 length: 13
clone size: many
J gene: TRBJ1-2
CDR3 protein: CSVGTGSNYGYTF
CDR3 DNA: TGCAGCGTTGGGACGGGCAGTAACTATGGCTACACCTTC

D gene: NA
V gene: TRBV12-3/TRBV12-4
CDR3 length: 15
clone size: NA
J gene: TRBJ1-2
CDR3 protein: CAGSFGSGLGYGCTF
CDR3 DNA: NA

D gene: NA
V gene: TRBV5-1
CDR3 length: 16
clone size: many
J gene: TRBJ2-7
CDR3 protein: CASSLAVGERGHEQYF
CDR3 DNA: TGCGCCAGCAGCTTGGCCGTAGGGGAGAGGGGCCACGAGCAGTACTTC

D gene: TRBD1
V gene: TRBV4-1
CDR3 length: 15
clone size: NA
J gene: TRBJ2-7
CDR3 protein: CASSQEDRGHDEQYF
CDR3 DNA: TGCGCCAGCAGCCAAGAGGACAGGGGGCACGACGAGCAGTACTTC

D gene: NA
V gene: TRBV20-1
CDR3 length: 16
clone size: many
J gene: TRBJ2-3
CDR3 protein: CSARTKLALNTDTQYF
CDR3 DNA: TGCAGTGCTAGGACCAAACTAGCCCTAAACACAGATACGCAGTATTTT

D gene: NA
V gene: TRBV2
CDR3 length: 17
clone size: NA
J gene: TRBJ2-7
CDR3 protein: CAQAGDGNTTKSYEQYF
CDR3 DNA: TGTGCTCAGGCAGGGGATGGAAACACCACAAAATCCTACGAGCAGTACTTC

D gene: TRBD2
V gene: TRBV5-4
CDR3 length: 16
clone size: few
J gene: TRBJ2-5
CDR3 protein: CASSLAPLAGQETQYF
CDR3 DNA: TGTGCCAGCAGCTTGGCCCCCCTAGCGGGACAAGAGACCCAGTACTTC

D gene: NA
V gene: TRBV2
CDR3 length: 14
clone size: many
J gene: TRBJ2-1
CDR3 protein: CASTPEFSYNEQFF
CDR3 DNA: TGTGCCAGCACACCGGAGTTCTCCTACAATGAGCAGTTCTTC

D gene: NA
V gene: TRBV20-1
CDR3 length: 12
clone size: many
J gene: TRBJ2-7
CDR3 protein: CSATTGIYEQYF
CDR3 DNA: TGCAGTGCCACGACGGGGATCTACGAGCAGTACTTC

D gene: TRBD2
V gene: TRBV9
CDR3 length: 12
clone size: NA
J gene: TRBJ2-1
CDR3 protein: CASSVLPGGLFF
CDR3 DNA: TGTGCCAGCAGCGTACTTCCGGGGGGATTGTTCTTC

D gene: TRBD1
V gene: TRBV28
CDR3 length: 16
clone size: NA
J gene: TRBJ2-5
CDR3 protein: CASSLGGTGGRETQYF
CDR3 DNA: TGTGCCAGCAGTTTAGGAGGGACAGGGGGAAGAGAGACCCAGTACTTC

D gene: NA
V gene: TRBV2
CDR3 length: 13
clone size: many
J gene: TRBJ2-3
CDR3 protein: CASRSIGGMTQYF
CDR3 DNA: TGTGCCAGCAGGAGTATTGGGGGGATGACGCAGTATTTT

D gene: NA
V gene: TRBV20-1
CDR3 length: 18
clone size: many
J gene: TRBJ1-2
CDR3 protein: CSARINGPSGEVRYGYTF
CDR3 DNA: TGCAGTGCTAGAATAAATGGTCCTAGCGGGGAGGTTAGATATGGCTACACCTTC

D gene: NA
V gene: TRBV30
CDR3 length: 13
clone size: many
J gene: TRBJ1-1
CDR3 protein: CAWSARSDTEAFF
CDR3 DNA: TGTGCCTGGAGCGCCAGATCGGACACTGAAGCTTTCTTT

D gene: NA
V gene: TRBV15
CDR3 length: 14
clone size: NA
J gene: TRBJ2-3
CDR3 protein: CATSSDRFTDTQYF
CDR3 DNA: TGTGCCACCAGCAGCGACAGGTTCACAGATACGCAGTATTTT

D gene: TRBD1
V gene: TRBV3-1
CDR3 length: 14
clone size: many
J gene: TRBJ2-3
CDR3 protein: CASSPDRGIDTQYF
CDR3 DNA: TGTGCCAGCAGCCCGGACAGGGGAATAGATACGCAGTATTTT

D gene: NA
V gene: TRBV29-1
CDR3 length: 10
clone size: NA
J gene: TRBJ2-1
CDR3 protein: CSARDGGQFF
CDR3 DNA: TGCAGCGCTCGCGACGGGGGGCAGTTCTTC

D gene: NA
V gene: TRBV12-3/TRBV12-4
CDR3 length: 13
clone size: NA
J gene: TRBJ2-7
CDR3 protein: CASSSHIRYEQYF
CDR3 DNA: TGTGCCAGCAGCTCACATATCAGATACGAGCAGTACTTC

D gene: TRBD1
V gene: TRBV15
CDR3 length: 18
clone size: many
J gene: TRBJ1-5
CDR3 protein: CATSGLWTGITKDQPQHF
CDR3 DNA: TGTGCCACCAGCGGCCTCTGGACAGGGATTACTAAGGATCAGCCCCAGCATTTT

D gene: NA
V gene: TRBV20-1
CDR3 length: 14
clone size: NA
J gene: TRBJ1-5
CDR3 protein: CSARGGDSNQPQHF
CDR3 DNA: TGCAGTGCTAGAGGGGGGGATAGCAATCAGCCCCAGCATTTT

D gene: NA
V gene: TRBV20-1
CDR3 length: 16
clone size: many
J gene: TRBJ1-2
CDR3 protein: CSARHVWGSINYGYTF
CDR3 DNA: TGCAGTGCTAGACACGTTTGGGGGAGCATTAACTATGGCTACACCTTC

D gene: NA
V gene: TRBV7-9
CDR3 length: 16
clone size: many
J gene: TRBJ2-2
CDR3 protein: CASSLAGALVVGELFF
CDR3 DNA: TGTGCCAGCAGCTTAGCGGGAGCCCTCGTTGTCGGGGAGCTGTTTTTT

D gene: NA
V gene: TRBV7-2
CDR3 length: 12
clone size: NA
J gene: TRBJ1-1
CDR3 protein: CASRTANTEAFF
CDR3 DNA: TGCGCCAGCCGCACGGCTAACACTGAAGCTTTCTTT

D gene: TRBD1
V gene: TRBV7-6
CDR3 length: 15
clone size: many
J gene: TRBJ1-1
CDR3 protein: CASSSNRGQGTEAFF
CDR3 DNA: TGTGCCAGCAGCTCGAACAGGGGGCAAGGGACTGAAGCTTTCTTT

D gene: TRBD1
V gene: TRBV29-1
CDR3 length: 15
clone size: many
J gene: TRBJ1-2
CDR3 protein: CSVEGTGKSNYGYTF
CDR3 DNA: TGCAGCGTTGAGGGGACAGGGAAATCGAACTATGGCTACACCTTC

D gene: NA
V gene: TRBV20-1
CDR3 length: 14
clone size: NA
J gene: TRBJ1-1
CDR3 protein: CSARKDRTNTEAFF
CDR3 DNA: TGCAGTGCTAGGAAAGACCGGACGAACACTGAAGCTTTCTTT

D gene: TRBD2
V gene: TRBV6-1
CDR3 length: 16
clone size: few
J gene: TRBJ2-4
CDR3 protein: CASSEARGGAKNIQYF
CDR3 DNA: TGTGCCAGCAGTGAAGCGCGGGGGGGTGCCAAAAACATTCAGTACTTC

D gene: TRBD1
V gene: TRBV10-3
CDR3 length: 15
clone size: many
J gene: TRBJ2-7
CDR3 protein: CATIEPRTGGYEQYF
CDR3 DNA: TGTGCCACCATTGAGCCCCGGACAGGTGGCTACGAGCAGTACTTC

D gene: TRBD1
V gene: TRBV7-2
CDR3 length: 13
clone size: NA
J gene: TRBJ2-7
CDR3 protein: CASRQGAGYEQYF
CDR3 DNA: TGTGCCAGCAGACAGGGGGCTGGGTACGAGCAGTACTTC

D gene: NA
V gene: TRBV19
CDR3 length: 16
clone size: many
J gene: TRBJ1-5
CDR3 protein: CASRDLTRTNNQPQHF
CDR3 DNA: TGTGCCAGTAGGGACCTGACTAGAACCAACAATCAGCCCCAGCATTTT

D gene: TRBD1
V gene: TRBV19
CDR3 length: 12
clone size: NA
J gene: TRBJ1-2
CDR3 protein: CASQTGNYGYTF
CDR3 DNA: TGTGCCAGCCAGACAGGGAACTATGGCTACACCTTC

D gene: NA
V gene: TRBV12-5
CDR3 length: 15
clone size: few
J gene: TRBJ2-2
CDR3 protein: CASGLGLGGAGELFF
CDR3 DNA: TGTGCTAGTGGTTTGGGCCTGGGGGGAGCCGGGGAGCTGTTTTTT

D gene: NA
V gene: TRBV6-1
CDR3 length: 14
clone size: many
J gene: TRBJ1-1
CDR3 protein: CASSQGGGWTEAFF
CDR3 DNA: TGTGCCAGCAGTCAAGGGGGGGGCTGGACTGAAGCTTTCTTT

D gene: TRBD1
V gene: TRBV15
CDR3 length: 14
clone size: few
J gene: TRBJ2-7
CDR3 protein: CATSRDRTGSEQYF
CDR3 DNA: TGTGCCACCAGCAGAGATCGGACAGGCAGCGAGCAGTACTTC

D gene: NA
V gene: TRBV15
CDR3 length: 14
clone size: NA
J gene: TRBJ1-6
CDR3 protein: CATSRSGLNSPLHF
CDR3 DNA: TGTGCCACCAGCAGATCGGGCCTCAATTCACCCCTCCACTTT

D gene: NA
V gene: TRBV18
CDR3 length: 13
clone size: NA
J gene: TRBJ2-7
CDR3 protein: CASSPIFRTEQYF
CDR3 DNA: TGTGCCAGCTCACCAATCTTTCGAACAGAACAGTACTTC

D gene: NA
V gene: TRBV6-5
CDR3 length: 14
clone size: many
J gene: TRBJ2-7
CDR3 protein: CASSYGQTTYEQYF
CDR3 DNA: TGTGCCAGCAGTTACGGGCAGACTACCTACGAGCAGTACTTC

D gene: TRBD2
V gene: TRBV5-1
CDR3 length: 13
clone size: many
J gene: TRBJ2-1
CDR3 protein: CASSPTSGRHEFF
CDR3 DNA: TGCGCCAGCAGCCCCACTAGCGGGAGACATGAGTTCTTC

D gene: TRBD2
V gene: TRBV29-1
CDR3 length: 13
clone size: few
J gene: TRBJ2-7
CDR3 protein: CSVATSGGYEQYF
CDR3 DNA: TGCAGCGTGGCGACTAGCGGGGGCTACGAGCAGTACTTC

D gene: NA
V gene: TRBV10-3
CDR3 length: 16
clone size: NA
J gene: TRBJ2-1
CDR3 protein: CAISESTSGFRNEQFF
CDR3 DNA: TGTGCCATCAGTGAGTCGACGTCAGGGTTTCGCAATGAGCAGTTCTTC

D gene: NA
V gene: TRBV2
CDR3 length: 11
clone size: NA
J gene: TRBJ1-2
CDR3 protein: CASSLSSGNTF
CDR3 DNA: TGTGCCAGCAGCCTCTCCTCTGGAAACACCTTC

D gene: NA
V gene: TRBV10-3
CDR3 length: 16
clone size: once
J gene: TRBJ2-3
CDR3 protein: CAISDLGPGSTDTQYF
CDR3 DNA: TGTGCCATCAGTGACCTCGGGCCGGGTAGCACAGATACGCAGTATTTT